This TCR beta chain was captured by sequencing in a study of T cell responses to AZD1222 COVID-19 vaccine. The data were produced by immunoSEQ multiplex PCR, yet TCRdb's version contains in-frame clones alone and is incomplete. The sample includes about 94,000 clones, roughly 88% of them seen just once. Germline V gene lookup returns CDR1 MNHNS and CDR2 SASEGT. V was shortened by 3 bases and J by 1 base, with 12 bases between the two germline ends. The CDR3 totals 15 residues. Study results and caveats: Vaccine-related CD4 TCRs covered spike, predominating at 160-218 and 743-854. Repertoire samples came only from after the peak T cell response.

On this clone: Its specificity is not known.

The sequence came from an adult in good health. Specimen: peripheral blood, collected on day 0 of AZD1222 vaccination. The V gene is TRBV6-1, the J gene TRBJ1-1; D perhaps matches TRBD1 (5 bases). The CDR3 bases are TGTGCCAGCAGTGATATCGGGGCGGCGAACACTGAAGCTTTCTTT. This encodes CASSDIGAANTEAFF.